The sequence of this T cell receptor (beta chain) was determined in a study of CD8+ T cells in alopecia areata. Study-level results: Many expanded lesional clones stayed in scalp and blood while on tofacitinib. Tofacitinib delivered significant drops in scalp clonality and in expanded CD8+ clones among the top 100.

Following RNA extraction, reverse transcription yielded cDNA that acted as the sequencing template. Clones were sequenced by immunoSEQ multiplex PCR, and TCRdb holds only the in-frame ones, with some missing. The sample has about 200,000 clones; 60% are singletons. Germline V CDR1 and CDR2: MNHEY, SVGAGI. This CDR3 is 15 amino acids long. Trimming left V 4 bases short and J 2 bases short, with 14 bases between. Treatment denoted: oral pan-JAK inhibitor, 5-10 mg twice daily. Regarding this clone: The antigen is not known.

This chain links TRBV6-5 with TRBJ1-2, with a tentative D call TRBD1 (5 bases). The source was CD4+ T cells sorted from blood, collected at week 4, from a patient treated with tofacitinib. This clonotype was obtained from a human donor with alopecia areata. The CDR3 DNA reads as TGTGCCAGCAGTTCCTCAGGGATTGGGAACTATGGCTACACCTTC. Encoded protein: CASSSSGIGNYGYTF.